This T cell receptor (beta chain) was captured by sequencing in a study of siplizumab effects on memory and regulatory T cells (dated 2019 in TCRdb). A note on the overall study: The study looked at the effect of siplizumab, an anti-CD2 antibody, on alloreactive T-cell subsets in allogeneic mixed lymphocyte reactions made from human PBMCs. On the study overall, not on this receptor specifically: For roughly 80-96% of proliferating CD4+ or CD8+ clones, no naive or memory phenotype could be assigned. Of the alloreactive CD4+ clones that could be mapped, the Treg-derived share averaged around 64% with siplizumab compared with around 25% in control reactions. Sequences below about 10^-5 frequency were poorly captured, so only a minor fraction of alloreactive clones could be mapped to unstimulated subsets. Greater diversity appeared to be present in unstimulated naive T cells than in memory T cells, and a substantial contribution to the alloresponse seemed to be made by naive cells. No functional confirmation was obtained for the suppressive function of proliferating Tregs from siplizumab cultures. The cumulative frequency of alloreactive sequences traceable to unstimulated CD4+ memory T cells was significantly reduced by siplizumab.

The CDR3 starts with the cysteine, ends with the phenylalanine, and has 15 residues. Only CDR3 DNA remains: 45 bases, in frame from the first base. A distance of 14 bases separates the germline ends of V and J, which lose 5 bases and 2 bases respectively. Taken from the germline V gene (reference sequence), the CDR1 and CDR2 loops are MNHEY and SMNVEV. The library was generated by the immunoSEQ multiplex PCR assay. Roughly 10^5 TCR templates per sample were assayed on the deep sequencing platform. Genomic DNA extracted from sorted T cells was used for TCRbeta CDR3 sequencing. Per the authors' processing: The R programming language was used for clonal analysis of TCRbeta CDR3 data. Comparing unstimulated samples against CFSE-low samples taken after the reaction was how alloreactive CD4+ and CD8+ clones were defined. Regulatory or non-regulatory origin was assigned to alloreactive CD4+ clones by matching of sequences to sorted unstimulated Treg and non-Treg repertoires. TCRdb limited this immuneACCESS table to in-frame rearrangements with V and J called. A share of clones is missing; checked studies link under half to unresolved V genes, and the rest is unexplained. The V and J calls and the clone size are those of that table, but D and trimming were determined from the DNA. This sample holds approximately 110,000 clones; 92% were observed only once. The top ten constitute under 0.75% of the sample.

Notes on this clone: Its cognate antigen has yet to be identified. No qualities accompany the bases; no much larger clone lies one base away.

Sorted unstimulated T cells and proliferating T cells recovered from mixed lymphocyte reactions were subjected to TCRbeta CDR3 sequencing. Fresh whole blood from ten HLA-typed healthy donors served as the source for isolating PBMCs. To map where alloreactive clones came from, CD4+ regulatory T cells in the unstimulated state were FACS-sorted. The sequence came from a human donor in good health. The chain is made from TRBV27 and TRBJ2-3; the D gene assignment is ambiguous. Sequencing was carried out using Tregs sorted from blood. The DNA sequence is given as TGTGCCAGCAGTCCGTCTTTCGCGGTCACAGATACGCAGTATTTT. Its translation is CASSPSFAVTDTQYF.